One sample yielded the 5 T cell receptor beta chains listed below, sequenced in a study of shared clonotypes between healthy human individuals. The table came from immunoSEQ multiplex PCR; TCRdb's copy has only in-frame clones and leaves some out. The sample carries more than 400,000 clones, 90% to 96% recorded once. Material: naive CD4+ T cells sorted from blood. Subset denoted: CD45RA+ positively selected. The receptors derive from a woman in her twenties or thirties in good health.

The chain combines TRBV11-2 with TRBJ2-1; TRBD2 matches 8 bases. The CDR3 length is 17 residues. V dropped 7 bases and J dropped 5; count of bases not matched to a gene: 16. CDR1 and CDR2 from the germline V gene are SGHAT and FQNNGV. CDR3 coding DNA: TGTGCCAGCACCTCCCCGCGGAGCTTTAGCGGGAACAATGAGCAGTTCTTC. Translating gives CASTSPRSFSGNNEQFF.

The chain uses TRBV28 and TRBJ1-5; D gene uncertain. The V and J ends lost 7 bases and 6 bases respectively, with 13 bases between them. Germline loops: CDR1 MDHEN, CDR2 SYDVKM. This CDR3 is 13 amino acids long. This CDR3 is CASTPREGQPQHF. The CDR3 coding sequence is TGTGCCAGCACCCCTAGAGAGGGTCAGCCCCAGCATTTT.

J is TRBJ2-3 and V is TRBV5-4; TRBD2 agrees at 10 bases. CDR1 is SGHNT and CDR2 is YYREEE in the germline V gene (reference sequence). Trimming removed 4 bases from V and 5 bases from J; junction bases left unmatched: 10. The CDR3 has 16 residues. The CDR3 sequence is CASSGSLAGVLDTQYF. CDR3 in DNA: TGTGCCAGCAGCGGAAGTCTAGCGGGAGTTTTAGATACGCAGTATTTT.

This chain uses TRBV27 with TRBJ1-1; D perhaps matches TRBD1 (5 bases). CDR1 MNHEY and CDR2 SMNVEV come from the germline V gene (reference sequence). The V gene lost 4 bases and the J gene lost 7 bases, with 10 bases spanning the gap. The CDR3 is made up of 12 amino acids. CDR3 in amino acids: CASSYSGGEAFF. DNA of the CDR3: TGTGCCAGCAGTTATAGCGGGGGTGAAGCTTTCTTT.

The CDR3: CASSPFGSYEQYF. As DNA, the CDR3 is TGTGCCAGCAGTCCCTTTGGATCCTACGAGCAGTACTTC. The gene calls are TRBV6-6 and TRBJ2-7; D is unclear. CDR3 length: 13 residues. In germline, CDR1 is MNHNY, CDR2 SVGAGI (reference sequence). Trimming cost V 5 bases and J 1 base, with 9 bases left between them.